This T cell receptor beta chain was observed in a study of T-cell memory formation after mild COVID-19 (dated by TCRdb to 2020 to 2022). Study-wide context: Most TCR sequence clusters were specific to one of the two donors. Two young, previously healthy adult volunteers, one female and one male, were included in the cohort. In a couple of donors, T-cell clones that expanded and contracted after mild COVID-19 were tracked by sequencing TCRalpha and TCRbeta repertoires over time.

About this clonotype: Its antigen is not yet known. Base quality data are lacking; no much larger clone is found one base away.

V loses 6 bases, J loses 3 bases, and the germline ends lie 21 bases apart. According to the germline V gene (reference sequence), CDR1 reads SEHNR and CDR2 reads FQNEAQ. Including cysteine and phenylalanine, the CDR3 has 17 amino acids. Only the CDR3 region is kept as DNA, spanning 51 bases read in frame from base 1. PBMCs were isolated by Ficoll-Paque density gradient centrifugation. The sample was run on an Illumina NovaSeq 6000. Using 5'RACE with constant-segment primers, TCRalpha and TCRbeta cDNA libraries were constructed, with sample barcodes and unique molecular identifiers added in the process. Trizol reagent was used to extract RNA from every sample. Library amplification was performed in two PCR steps, and a second sample barcode and Illumina TruSeq adapters were introduced in the second step. Libraries were sequenced on an Illumina NovaSeq with 2 x 150 bp paired-end reads. Turning to the authors' computational methods: The reads were demultiplexed and collapsed into UMI-guided consensus sequences using migec v1.2.7. Using mixcr v2.1.11, UMI consensuses were aligned to TRA and TRB V and J templates and then assembled into clonotypes. Expanded or contracted clonotypes were those called significant by both edgeR and NoisET, with noise models trained on biological replicates. For edgeR calls, the thresholds were a false discovery rate-adjusted p below 0.01 and a log2 fold-change of 1. As an exploratory analysis of dynamics, max-normalized trajectories of the 1000 most abundant clonotypes were examined by PCA with hierarchical clustering. Separately sequenced CD4+ and CD8+ repertoires were used to assign a CD4 or CD8 phenotype to each responding clone. TCRdb reprocessing: public reads trimmed at Q25 with fastp, clones called with MiXCR, in-frame beta chains kept. Every CDR3 protein is listed once, alongside the most common genes and DNA of its rows. Here the V and J calls rest on TCRdb's processing, not on the authors' analysis. The sample records about 560,000 distinct CDR3 sequences, approximately 15% of which are singletons. Clones ranked in the top ten supply roughly 8% of the sample.

What the authors observed across the whole study: From day 15 to 85, contracting clones showed balanced CD4/CD8 phenotypes, whereas a second wave of clones that expanded from day 15 to 37 leaned towards CD4+. The study covered only a couple of mild cases, and larger cohorts including severe cases with pre-infection samples were considered necessary. Contracting CD4+ clones turned up mainly in the CM and EM memory subsets, whereas EMRA was where CD8+ clones were enriched. SARS-CoV-2 specificity of the second-wave clones peaking on day 37 was not confirmed. The detection of some responding clones in pre-infection memory suggests that pre-existing cross-reactive memory T cells joined the SARS-CoV-2 response.

Recombination connected TRBV7-9 to TRBJ2-1; the D region is possibly TRBD1 or TRBD2, each matching across 6 bases. The sequenced sample was PBMCs or a T cell subset sorted from them (not recorded which). The receptor comes from an adult woman who had mild COVID-19 (a few samples of this study predate the infection). The sample titles of this study are shuffled in the database, so cell type and time point are left out; the donor was told from shared clones. The CDR3 here reads CASRLGGAGRSYNEQFF. The DNA sequence is as follows: TGTGCCAGCAGGCTAGGGGGTGCGGGAAGAAGCTACAATGAGCAGTTCTTC.